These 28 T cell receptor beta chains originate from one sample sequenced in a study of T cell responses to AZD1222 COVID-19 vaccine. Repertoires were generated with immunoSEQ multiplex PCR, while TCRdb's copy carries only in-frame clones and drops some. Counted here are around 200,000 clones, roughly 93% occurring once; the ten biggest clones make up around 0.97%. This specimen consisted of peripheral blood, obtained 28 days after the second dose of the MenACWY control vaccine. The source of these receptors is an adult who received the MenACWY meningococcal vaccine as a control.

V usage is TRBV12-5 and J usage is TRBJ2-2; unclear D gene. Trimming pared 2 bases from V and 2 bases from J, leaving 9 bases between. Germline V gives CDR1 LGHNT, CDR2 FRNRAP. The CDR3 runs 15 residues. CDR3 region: CASGLNTVNTGELFF. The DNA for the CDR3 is TGTGCTAGTGGTTTGAACACAGTTAACACCGGGGAGCTGTTTTTT.

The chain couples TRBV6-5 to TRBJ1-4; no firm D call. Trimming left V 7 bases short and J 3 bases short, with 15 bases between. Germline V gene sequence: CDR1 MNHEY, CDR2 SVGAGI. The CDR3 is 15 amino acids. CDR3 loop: CASNAGAAANEKLFF. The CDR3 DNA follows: TGTGCCAGCAACGCCGGTGCTGCAGCTAATGAAAAACTGTTTTTT.

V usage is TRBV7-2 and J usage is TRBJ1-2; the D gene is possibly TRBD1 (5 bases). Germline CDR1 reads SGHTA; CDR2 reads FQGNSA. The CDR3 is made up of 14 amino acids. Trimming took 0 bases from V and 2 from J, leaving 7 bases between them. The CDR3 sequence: CASSLAGVNYGYTF. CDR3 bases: TGTGCCAGCAGCTTAGCAGGGGTAAACTATGGCTACACCTTC.

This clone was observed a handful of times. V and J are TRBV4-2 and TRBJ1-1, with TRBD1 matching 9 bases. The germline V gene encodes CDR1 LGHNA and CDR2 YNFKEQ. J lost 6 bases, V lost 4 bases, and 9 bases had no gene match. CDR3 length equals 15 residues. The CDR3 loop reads CASSPWDREVPEAFF. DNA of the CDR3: TGTGCCAGCAGCCCCTGGGACAGGGAGGTTCCTGAAGCTTTCTTT.

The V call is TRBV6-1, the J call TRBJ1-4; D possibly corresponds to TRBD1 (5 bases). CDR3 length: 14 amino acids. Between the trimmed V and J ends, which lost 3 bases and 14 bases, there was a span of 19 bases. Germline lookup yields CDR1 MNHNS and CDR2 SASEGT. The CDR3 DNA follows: TGTGCCAGCAGTGATACGGGTAGGGACTTGGGCCTGTTTTTT. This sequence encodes CASSDTGRDLGLFF.

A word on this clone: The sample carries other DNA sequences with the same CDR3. CDR3 protein: CASARYDSGNTIYF. The CDR3 bases are TGTGCTAGCGCCCGCTACGACTCTGGAAACACCATATATTTT. V gene TRBV11-2 combines with J gene TRBJ1-3; D is unclear. Looked up from germline, CDR1 is SGHAT and CDR2 is FQNNGV. The CDR3 runs 14 residues. The whole variable domain, remainder taken from reference TRBV11-2 and TRBJ1-3, is EAGVAQSPRYKIIEKRQSVAFWCNPISGHATLYWYQQILGQGPKLLIQFQNNGVVDDSQLPKDRFSAERLKGVDSTLKIQPAKLEDSAVYLCASARYDSGNTIYFGEGSWLTVV.

CDR3 in DNA: TGTGCCAGCAGCTACAATCCGGGACAGAAGTCCTACGAGCAGTACTTC. Amino acid sequence: CASSYNPGQKSYEQYF. The V gene is TRBV7-9, the J gene TRBJ2-7; 7 bases are shared with TRBD1. Germline V lookup: CDR1 SEHNR, CDR2 FQNEAQ (reference sequence). The junction had 10 bases not matched to a gene; V was cut back by 4 bases and J by 1 base. The CDR3 has 16 amino acids.

For the CDR3, the DNA is TGCGCCAGCAGCCAAGATTGGCAGGGTGGGCAAGAGACCCAGTACTTC. Its translation is CASSQDWQGGQETQYF. V usage is TRBV4-3 and J usage is TRBJ2-5; weak D call: TRBD1 (5 bases). Germline values: CDR1 LGHNA, CDR2 YSLEER. This CDR3 is 16 amino acids long. V gave up 0 bases and J gave up 2 bases, with 13 bases separating them.

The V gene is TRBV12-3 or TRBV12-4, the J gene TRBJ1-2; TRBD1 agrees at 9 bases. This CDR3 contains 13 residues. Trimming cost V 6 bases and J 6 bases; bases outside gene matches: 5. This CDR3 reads CASRWDREDGYTF. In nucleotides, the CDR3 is TGTGCCAGCAGATGGGACAGGGAGGATGGCTACACCTTC.

The CDR3 nucleotides are TGTGCCAGTAGTGATCTCGGATGGCAGGGGCCCGCCCCCGGCTACACCTTC. Amino acid sequence: CASSDLGWQGPAPGYTF. The rearrangement uses TRBV19 and TRBJ1-2, with D possibly being TRBD1 (6 bases). Deletions cut 5 bases from V and 8 bases from J, with 27 bases between. This CDR3 comprises 17 residues. CDR1 LNHDA and CDR2 SQIVND come from the germline V gene (reference sequence). Drawing the rest from reference TRBV19 and TRBJ1-2, the complete variable domain is DGGITQSPKYLFRKEGQNVTLSCEQNLNHDAMYWYRQDPGQGLRLIYYSQIVNDFQKGDIAEGYSVSREKKESFPLTVTSAQKNPTAFYLCASSDLGWQGPAPGYTFGSGTRLTVV.

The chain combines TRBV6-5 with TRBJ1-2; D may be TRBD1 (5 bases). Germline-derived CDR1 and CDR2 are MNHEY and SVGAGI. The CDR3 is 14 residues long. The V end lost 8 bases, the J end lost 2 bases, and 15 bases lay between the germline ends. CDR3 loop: CASGWAQENYGYTF. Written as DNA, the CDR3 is TGTGCCAGCGGTTGGGCACAGGAGAACTATGGCTACACCTTC.

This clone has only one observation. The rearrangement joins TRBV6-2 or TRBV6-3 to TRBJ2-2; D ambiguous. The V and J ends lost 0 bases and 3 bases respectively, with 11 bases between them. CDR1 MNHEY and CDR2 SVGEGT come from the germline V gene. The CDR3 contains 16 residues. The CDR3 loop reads CASSYSGGVDTGELFF. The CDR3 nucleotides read TGTGCCAGCAGTTACTCGGGTGGAGTGGACACCGGGGAGCTGTTTTTT.

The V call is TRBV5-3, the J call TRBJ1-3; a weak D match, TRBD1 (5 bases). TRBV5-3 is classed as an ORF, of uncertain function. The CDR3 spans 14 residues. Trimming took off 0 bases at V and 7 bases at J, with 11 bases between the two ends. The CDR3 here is CARSLGGKGNTIYF. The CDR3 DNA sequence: TGTGCCAGAAGCTTGGGAGGGAAGGGGAACACCATATATTTT.

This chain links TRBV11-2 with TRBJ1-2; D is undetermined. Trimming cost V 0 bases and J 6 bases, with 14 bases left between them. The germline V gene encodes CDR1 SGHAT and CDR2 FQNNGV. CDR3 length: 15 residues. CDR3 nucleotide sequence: TGTGCCAGCAGCTTAGAGGCGGCGGCGGGTGATGGCTACACCTTC. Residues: CASSLEAAAGDGYTF.

CDR3 loop: CASSQVGTGNTEAFF. CDR3 sequence (DNA): TGCGCCAGCAGCCAAGTCGGGACGGGGAACACTGAAGCTTTCTTT. V gene TRBV4-1 combines with J gene TRBJ1-1, with D perhaps matching TRBD1 (5 bases). The V gene lost 1 base and the J gene lost 1 base, with 10 bases spanning the gap. The germline gives CDR1 MGHRA, CDR2 YSYEKL. CDR3 size: 15 residues.

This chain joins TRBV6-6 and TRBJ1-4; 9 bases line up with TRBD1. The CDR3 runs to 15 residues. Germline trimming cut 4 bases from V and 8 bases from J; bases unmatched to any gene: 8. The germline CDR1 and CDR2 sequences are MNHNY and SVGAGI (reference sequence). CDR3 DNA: TGTGCCAGCAGTTTTGGAAGACAGGGGGGAGAAAAACTGTTTTTT. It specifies CASSFGRQGGEKLFF.

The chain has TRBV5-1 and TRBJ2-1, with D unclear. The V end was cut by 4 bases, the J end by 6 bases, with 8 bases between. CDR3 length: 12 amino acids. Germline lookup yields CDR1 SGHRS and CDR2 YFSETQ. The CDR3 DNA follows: TGCGCCAGCAGCCTCGGGCTCAATGAGCAGTTCTTC. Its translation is CASSLGLNEQFF.

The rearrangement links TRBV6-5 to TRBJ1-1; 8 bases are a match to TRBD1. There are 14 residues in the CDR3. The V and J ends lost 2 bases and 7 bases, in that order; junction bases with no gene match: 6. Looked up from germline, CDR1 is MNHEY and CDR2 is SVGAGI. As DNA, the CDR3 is TGTGCCAGCAGTTACGCCCGCAGGGGGCGTGAAGCTTTCTTT. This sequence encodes CASSYARRGREAFF.

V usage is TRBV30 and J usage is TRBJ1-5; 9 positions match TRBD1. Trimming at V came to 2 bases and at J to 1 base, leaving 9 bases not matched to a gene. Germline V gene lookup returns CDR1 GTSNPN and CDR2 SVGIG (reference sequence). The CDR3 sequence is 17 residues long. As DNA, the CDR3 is TGTGCCTGGAGTACCGGAACAGGGGGCAGAAGCAATCAGCCCCAGCATTTT. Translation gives CAWSTGTGGRSNQPQHF.

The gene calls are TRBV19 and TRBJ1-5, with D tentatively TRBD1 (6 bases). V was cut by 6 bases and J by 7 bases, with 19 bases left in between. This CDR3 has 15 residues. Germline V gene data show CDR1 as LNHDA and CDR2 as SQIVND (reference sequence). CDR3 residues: CASSSRGGGWQPQHF. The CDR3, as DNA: TGTGCCAGTAGCTCCCGAGGGGGGGGCTGGCAGCCCCAGCATTTT.

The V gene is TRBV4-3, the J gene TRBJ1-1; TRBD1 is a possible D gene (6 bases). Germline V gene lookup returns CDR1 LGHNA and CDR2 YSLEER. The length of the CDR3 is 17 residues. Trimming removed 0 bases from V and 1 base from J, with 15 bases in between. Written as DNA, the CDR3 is TGCGCCAGCAGCCAAGATGCTGTGGGGGGCAGGAACACTGAAGCTTTCTTT. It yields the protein CASSQDAVGGRNTEAFF.

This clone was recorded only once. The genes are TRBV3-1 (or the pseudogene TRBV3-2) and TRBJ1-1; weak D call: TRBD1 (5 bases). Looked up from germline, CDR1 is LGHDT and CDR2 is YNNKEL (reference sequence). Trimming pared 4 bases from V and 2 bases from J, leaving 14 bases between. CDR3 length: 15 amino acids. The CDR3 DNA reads TGTGCCAGCAGCCCGGGGGGGGTTTTTAACACTGAAGCTTTCTTT. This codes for CASSPGGVFNTEAFF.

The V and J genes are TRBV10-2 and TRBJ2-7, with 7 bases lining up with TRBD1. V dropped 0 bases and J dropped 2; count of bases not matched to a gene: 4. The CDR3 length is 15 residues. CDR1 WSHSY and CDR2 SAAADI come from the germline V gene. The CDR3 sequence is CASSESTGNPYEQYF. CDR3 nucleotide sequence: TGCGCCAGCAGTGAGTCGACAGGGAACCCCTACGAGCAGTACTTC.

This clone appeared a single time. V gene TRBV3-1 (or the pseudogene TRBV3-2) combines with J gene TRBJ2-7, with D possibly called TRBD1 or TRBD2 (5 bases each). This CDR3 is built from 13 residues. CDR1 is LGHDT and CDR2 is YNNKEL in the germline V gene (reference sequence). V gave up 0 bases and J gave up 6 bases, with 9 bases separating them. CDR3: CASSQDRAGEQYF. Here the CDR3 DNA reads TGTGCCAGCAGCCAAGACAGGGCGGGCGAGCAGTACTTC.

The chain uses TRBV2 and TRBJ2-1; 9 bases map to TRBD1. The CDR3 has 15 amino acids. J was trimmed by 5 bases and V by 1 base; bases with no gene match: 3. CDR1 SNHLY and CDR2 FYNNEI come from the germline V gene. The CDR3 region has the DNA TGTGCCAGCAGTGAAGACAGGGGGCGCCACAATGAGCAGTTCTTC. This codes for CASSEDRGRHNEQFF. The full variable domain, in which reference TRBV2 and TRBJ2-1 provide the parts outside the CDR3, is EPEVTQTPSHQVTQMGQEVILRCVPISNHLYFYWYRQILGQKVEFLVSFYNNEISEKSEIFDDQFSVERPDGSNFTLKIRSTKLEDSAMYFCASSEDRGRHNEQFFGPGTRLTVL.

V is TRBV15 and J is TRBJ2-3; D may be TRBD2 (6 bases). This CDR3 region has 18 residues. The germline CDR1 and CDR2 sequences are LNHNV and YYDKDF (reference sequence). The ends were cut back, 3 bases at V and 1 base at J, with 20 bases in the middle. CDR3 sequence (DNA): TGTGCCACCAGCAGGGGGGGACTGTATGGGGGTGGCACAGATACGCAGTATTTT. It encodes CATSRGGLYGGGTDTQYF.

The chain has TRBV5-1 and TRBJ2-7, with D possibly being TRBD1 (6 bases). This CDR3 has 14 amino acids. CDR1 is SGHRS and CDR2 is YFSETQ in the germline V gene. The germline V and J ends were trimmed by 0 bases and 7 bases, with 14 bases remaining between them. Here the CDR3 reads CASSLEQGQREQYF. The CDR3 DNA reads TGCGCCAGCAGCTTGGAACAGGGTCAAAGAGAGCAGTACTTC.

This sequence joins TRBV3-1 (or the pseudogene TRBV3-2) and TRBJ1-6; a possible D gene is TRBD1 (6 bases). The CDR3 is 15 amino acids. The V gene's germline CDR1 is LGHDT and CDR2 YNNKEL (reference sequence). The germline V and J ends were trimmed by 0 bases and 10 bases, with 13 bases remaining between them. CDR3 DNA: TGTGCCAGCAGCCAAGATCTAGGGGGACGGTCACCCCTCCACTTT. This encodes CASSQDLGGRSPLHF.